What follows describes a single TCR beta chain. Its antigen remains unknown. Primed by a sample-barcoded 5' primer and a J-beta primer mix, a second PCR proceeded for about 7 to 11 cycles. MiXCR, applied by TCRdb to the 5' RACE reads, yields one record per CDR3 protein. The sample yields over a million distinct CDR3 sequences, approximately 60% seen once. These data belong to a study of blood T cells in healthy people across ages. Overall study results and limits: Age advanced and TCR beta diversity per million T cells fell, roughly linearly. CMV status of donors was unknown, possibly confounding expanded clonotype changes. A strong correlation was seen between TCR beta diversity and naive T cell percentage.

No fewer than 6 million PBMCs went into each sample. Germline CDR1 reads SEHNR; CDR2 reads FQNEAQ (reference sequence). CDR3 size: 14 residues. Unmatched junction bases numbered 10, after V lost 2 bases and J lost 13 bases. The specimen was blood. The sequence was collected from a man between 18 and 35 years old in good health. This chain joins TRBV7-9 and TRBJ2-4, with 8 bases matching TRBD1. CDR3 nucleotides: TGTGCCAGCAGCTTACTCCAGGGGGCGGAAGAGCAGTACTTC. Translation gives CASSLLQGAEEQYF. The full variable domain, with the rest looked up from reference TRBV7-9 and TRBJ2-4, is DTGVSQNPRHKITKRGQNVTFRCDPISEHNRLYWYRQTLGQGPEFLTYFQNEAQLEKSRLLSDRFSAERPKGSFSTLEIQRTEQGDSAMYLCASSLLQGAEEQYFGAGTRLSVL.